This TCR beta chain was sequenced for a study of early T cells in non-severe SARS-CoV-2 infection (dated by TCRdb to 2020 to 2022). Background on the whole study: TCR sequencing used bulk RNA from unsorted whole blood, so alpha and beta chains could not be paired.

This clonotype was seen a few times. No antigen is known for it. No per-base quality is available; no much larger clone lies one base away. Reading from cysteine to phenylalanine, the CDR3 counts 17 amino acids. Only the CDR3 region is kept as DNA, spanning 51 bases read in frame from base 1. CDR1 and CDR2, looked up from the germline V gene, are LGHNA and YNFKEQ. V loses 0 bases, J loses 8 bases, and the germline ends lie 22 bases apart. The paper as a whole reports these results and caveats: VDJdb matching was skewed toward anti-spike CD8 responses, so virus-specific expansions were likely underestimated and private and CD4 specificities were missed.

Set within a cohort of healthcare workers in London, UK, this nested case-control study involved weekly PCR testing of nasopharyngeal swabs along with blood sampling. Healthcare workers were enrolled in the week of the UK lockdown, from 23 to 31 March 2020, and were followed every week for up to roughly 15 weeks. The library was built by means of 5' RACE. These reads were obtained on a NextSeq 500. In the TCR library protocol, unique molecular identifiers were attached to individual cDNA molecules to correct for PCR bias and sequencing error. Sequencing covered both TCR alpha and beta chains, and within each sample the abundances of alpha and beta sequences were tightly co-correlated. In the authors' own workflow: Decombinator V4 was used to perform V gene, J gene and CDR3 annotation of TCR sequences. TCRs were defined as expanded if a significant change between any two time points was detected under a Poisson model with p below 0.0001. TCR abundances were normalised to the total number of TCRs sequenced per sample and expressed as counts per million. MAIT TCRs were defined by TRAV1-2 paired with TRAJ12, TRAJ20 or TRAJ33, and iNKT TCRs by TRAV10 paired with TRAJ18. VDJdb, accessed on 1 November 2021, was searched for TCRs annotated for CMV, EBV and SARS-CoV-2, and TCRs annotated for more than one antigen were excluded. Starting from the raw public reads, TCRdb applied fastp trimming at Q25, assembled clones with MiXCR and retained in-frame beta chains. Rows are combined by CDR3 protein, so each entry shows the most common genes and DNA. The V and J calls, along with clone size, are taken from TCRdb and not from the paper's own processing. The sample table holds approximately 69,000 distinct CDR3 sequences, of which roughly 12% were seen once. The biggest ten clones account for 2.5% to 3.5% of the sample.

This sequence uses TRBV4-2 and TRBJ1-2, with a tentative D gene TRBD1 over 6 matching bases. The sequenced sample was whole blood, obtained at baseline. The clonotype comes from an adult who was a healthcare worker with PCR-confirmed SARS-CoV-2 infection or an uninfected control (not recorded which). The CDR3 amino acid sequence is: CASSQDTPDRSPRGYTF. The nucleotides are TGTGCCAGCAGCCAAGATACTCCCGACAGGAGCCCACGGGGCTACACCTTC.